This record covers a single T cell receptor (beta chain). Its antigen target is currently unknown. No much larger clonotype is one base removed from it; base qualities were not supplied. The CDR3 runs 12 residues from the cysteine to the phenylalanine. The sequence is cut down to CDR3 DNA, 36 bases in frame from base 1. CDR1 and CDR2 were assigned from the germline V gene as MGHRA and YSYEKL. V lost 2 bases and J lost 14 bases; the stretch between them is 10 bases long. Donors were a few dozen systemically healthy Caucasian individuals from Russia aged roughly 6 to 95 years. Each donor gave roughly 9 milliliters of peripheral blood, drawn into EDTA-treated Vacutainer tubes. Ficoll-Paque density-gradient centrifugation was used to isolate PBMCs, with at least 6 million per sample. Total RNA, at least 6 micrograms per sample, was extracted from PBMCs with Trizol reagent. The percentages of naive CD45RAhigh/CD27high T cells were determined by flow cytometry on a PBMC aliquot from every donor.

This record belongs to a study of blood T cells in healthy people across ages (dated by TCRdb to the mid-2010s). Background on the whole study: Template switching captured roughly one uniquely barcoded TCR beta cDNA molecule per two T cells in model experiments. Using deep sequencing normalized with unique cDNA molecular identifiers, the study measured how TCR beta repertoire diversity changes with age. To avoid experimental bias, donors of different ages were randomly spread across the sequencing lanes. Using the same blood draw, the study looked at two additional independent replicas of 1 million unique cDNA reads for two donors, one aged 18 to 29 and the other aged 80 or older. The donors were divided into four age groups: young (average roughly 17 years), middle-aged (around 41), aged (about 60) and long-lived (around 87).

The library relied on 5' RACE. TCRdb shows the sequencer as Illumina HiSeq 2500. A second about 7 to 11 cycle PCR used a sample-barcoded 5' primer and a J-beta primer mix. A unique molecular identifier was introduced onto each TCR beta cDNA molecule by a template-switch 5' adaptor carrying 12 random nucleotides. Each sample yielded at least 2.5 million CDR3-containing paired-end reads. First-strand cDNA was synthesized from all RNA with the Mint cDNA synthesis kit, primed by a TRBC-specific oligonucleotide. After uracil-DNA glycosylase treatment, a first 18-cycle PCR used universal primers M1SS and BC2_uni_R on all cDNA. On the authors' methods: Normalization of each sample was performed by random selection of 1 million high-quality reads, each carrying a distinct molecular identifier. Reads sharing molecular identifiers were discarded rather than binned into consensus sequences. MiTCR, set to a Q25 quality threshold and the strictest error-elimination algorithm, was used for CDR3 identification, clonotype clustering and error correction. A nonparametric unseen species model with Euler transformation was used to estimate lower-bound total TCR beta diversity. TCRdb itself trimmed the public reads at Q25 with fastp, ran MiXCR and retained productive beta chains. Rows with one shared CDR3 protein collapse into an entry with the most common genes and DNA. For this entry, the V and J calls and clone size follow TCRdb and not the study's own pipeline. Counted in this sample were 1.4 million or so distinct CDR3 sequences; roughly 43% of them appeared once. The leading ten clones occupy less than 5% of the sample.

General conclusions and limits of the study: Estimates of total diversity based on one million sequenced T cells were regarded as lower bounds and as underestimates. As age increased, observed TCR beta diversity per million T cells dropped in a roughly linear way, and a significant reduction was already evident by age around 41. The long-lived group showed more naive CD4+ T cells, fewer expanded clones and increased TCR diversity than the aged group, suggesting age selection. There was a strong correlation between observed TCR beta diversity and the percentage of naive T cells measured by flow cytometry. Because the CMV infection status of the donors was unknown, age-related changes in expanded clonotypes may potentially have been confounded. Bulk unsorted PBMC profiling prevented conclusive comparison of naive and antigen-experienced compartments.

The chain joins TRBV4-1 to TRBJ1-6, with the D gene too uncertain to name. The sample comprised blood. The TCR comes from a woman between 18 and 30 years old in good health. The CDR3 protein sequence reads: CASSQLGVSLHF. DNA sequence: TGCGCCAGCAGCCAACTGGGAGTTTCCCTCCACTTT.